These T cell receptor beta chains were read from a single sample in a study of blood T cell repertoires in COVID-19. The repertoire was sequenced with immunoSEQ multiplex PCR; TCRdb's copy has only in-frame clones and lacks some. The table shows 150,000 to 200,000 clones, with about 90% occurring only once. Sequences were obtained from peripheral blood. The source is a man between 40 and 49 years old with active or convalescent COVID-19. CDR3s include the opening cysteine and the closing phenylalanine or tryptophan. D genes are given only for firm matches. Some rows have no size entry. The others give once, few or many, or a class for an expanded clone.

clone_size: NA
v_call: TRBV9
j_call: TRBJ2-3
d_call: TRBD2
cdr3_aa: CASSEQGLAGKMYTQYF
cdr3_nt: TGTGCCAGCAGCGAGCAAGGGCTAGCGGGGAAAATGTATACGCAGTATTTT

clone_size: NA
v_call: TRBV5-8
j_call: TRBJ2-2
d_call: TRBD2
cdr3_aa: CASSPGTSFAGELFF
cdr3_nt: TGTGCCAGCAGCCCCGGGACTAGCTTTGCCGGGGAGCTGTTTTTT

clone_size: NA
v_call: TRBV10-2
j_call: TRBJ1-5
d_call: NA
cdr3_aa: CASRETVSNQPQHF
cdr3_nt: TGCGCCAGCAGGGAAACAGTTAGCAATCAGCCCCAGCATTTT

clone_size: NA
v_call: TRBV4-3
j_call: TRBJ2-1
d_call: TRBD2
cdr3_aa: CASSQVAGGNYNEQFF
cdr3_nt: TGCGCCAGCAGCCAAGTAGCGGGGGGAAATTACAATGAGCAGTTCTTC

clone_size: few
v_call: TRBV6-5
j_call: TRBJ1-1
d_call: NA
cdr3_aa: CASTAQGNTEAFF
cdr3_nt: TGTGCCAGCACCGCCCAGGGGAACACTGAAGCTTTCTTT

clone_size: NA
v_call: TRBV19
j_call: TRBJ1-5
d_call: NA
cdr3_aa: CASMRGEGSNQPQHF
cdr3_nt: TGTGCCAGTATGCGGGGAGAGGGAAGCAATCAGCCCCAGCATTTT

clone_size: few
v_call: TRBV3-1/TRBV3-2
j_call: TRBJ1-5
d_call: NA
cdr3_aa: CASSPKAFNQPQHF
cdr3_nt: TGTGCCAGCAGCCCGAAAGCGTTCAATCAGCCCCAGCATTTT

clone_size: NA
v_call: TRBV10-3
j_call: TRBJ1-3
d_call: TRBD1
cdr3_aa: CAISPTGTGNTIYF
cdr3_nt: TGTGCCATCAGTCCGACAGGGACTGGAAACACCATATATTTT

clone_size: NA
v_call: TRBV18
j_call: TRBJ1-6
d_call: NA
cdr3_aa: CASSPLPSPLSPLHF
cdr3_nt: TGTGCCAGCTCACCACTTCCTTCTCCCCTCTCACCCCTCCACTTT

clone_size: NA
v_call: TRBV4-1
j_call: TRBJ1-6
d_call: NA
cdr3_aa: CASSQAPGTYNSPLHF
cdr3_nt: TGCGCCAGCAGCCAAGCCCCAGGAACCTATAATTCACCCCTCCACTTT

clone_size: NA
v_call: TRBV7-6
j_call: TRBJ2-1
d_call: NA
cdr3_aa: CASSLAPRGRNEQFF
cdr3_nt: TGTGCCAGCAGCTTAGCTCCCAGGGGAAGGAATGAGCAGTTCTTC

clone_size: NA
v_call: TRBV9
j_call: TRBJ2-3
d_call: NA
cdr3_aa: CASSVNSGTQYF
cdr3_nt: TGTGCCAGCAGCGTAAATAGCGGTACGCAGTATTTT

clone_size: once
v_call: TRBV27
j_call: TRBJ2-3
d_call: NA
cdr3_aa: CASSRGYDTDTQYF
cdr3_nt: TGTGCCAGCAGTCGAGGGTACGACACAGATACGCAGTATTTT

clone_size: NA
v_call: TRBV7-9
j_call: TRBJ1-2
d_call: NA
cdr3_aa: CASSLDSSYGYTF
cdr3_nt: TGTGCCAGCAGCTTAGACAGCAGCTATGGCTACACCTTC

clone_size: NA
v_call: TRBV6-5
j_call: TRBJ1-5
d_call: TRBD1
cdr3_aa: CASSGTGDQPQHF
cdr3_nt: TGTGCCAGCAGCGGGACAGGGGATCAGCCCCAGCATTTT

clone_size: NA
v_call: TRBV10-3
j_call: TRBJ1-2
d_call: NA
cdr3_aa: CAISPAAVYGYTF
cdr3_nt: TGTGCCATCTCCCCGGCGGCCGTCTATGGCTACACCTTC

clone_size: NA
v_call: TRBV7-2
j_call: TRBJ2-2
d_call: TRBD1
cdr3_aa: CASSLANRGKSNTGELFF
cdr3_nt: TGTGCCAGCAGCTTAGCAAACAGGGGGAAATCGAACACCGGGGAGCTGTTTTTT

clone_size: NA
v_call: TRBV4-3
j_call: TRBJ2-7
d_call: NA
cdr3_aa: CASSQDRTLGGHPYEQYF
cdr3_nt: TGCGCCAGCAGCCAAGATCGGACCTTGGGGGGGCATCCCTACGAGCAGTACTTC

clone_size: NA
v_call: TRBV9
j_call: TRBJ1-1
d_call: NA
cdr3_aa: CASSLQRNTEAFF
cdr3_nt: TGTGCCAGCAGCCTACAGAGAAACACTGAAGCTTTCTTT

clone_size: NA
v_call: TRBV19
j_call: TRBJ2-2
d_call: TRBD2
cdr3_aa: CASSLAGVSTGELFF
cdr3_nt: TGTGCCAGTAGCTTAGCGGGGGTGTCCACCGGGGAGCTGTTTTTT

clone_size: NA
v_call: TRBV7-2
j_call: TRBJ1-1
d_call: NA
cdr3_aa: CASSLVSEAEAFF
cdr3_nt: TGTGCCAGCAGCTTAGTATCCGAGGCAGAAGCTTTCTTT

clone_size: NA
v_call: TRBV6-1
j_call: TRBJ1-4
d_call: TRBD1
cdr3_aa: CASSEGQGNEKLFF
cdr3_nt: TGTGCCAGCAGTGAGGGACAGGGGAATGAAAAACTGTTTTTT

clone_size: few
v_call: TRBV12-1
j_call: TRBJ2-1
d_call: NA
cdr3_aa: CASSFGGLAGPPDIRDEQFF
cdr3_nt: TGTGCCAGCAGCTTTGGGGGACTAGCGGGTCCCCCCGATATTCGAGATGAGCAGTTCTTC

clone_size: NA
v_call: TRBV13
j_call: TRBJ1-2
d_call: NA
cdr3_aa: CASSLPKAGGYGYTF
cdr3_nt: TGTGCCAGCAGCTTACCCAAGGCCGGGGGCTATGGCTACACCTTC

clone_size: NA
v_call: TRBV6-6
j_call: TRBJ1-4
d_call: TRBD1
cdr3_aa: CASSRHAGTGGRTNEKLFF
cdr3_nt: TGTGCCAGCAGCCGACACGCGGGGACAGGGGGGAGAACTAATGAAAAACTGTTTTTT

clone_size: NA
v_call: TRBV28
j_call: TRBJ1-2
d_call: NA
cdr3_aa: CASSLPGDNRVNGYTF
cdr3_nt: TGTGCCAGCAGTTTACCAGGCGATAACAGGGTGAATGGCTACACCTTC

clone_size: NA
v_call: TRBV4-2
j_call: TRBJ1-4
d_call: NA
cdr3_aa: CASSQASRGDEKLFF
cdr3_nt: TGTGCCAGCAGCCAAGCTTCCCGGGGGGATGAAAAACTGTTTTTT

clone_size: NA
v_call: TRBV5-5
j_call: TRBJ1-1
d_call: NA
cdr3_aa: CASSLVHQGTEAFF
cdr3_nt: TGTGCCAGCAGCTTGGTACACCAGGGCACTGAAGCTTTCTTT

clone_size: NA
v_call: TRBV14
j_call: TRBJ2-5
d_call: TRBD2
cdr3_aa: CASSETSGGGTQYF
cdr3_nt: TGTGCCAGCAGCGAGACTAGCGGGGGAGGGACCCAGTACTTC

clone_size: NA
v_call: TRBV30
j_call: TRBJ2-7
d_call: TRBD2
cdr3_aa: CAWRSGGRHEQYF
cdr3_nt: TGTGCCTGGAGATCGGGAGGGAGGCACGAGCAGTACTTC

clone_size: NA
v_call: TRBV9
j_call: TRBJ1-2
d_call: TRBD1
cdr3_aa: CASSAENRGYGYTF
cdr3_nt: TGTGCCAGCAGCGCAGAAAACAGGGGCTATGGCTACACCTTC

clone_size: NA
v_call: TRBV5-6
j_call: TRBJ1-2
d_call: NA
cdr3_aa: CASSLEGGLGYGYTF
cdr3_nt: TGTGCCAGCAGCTTGGAGGGGGGGCTCGGCTATGGCTACACCTTC

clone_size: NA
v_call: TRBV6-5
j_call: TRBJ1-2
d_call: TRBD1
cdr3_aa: CASTRDREGYGYTF
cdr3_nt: TGTGCCAGCACTCGGGACAGGGAGGGCTATGGCTACACCTTC

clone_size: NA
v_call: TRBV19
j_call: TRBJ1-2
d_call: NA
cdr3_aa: CASSIRYLYTF
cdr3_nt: TGTGCCAGTAGTATACGGTACCTCTACACCTTC